This passage covers 16 T cell receptor beta chains from one sample sequenced in a study of breast tumors, draining lymph nodes, adjacent tissues. TCRdb re-called the multiplex PCR reads with MiXCR, one entry per CDR3 protein. The sample lists 160,000 or so distinct CDR3 sequences; around 35% were seen once. Axillary draining lymph nodes of breast cancer patients supplied the node samples. Sequencing was performed on axillary lymph node tissue. These receptors all stem from a female donor with breast cancer. Some clones in this sample may be carry-over from other donors' samples.

This clonotype has just a few counts. Just one base apart from a much larger clone, this may be a read error. The V gene is TRBV10-3, the J gene TRBJ2-7; D might be TRBD2 (6 bases). Germline CDR1 reads ENHRY; CDR2 reads SYGVKD. The CDR3 contains 13 residues. The chain's CDR3 is CAVSGTLAYEQYF. DNA of the CDR3: TGTGCCGTCAGTGGGACTCTCGCCTACGAGCAGTACTTC.

V usage is TRBV19 and J usage is TRBJ2-3, with 11 bases matching TRBD2. The CDR3 is 17 amino acids. Germline V gives CDR1 LNHDA, CDR2 SQIVND (reference sequence). J gave up 5 bases and V 0 bases, and 7 bases lay outside the gene matches. The CDR3 sequence is CASSIDELAGDRDTQYF. The CDR3 region has the DNA TGTGCCAGTAGTATAGATGAACTAGCGGGAGACAGAGATACGCAGTATTTT.

By proportion, this clonotype is medium-sized. V usage is TRBV7-2 and J usage is TRBJ2-5; 9 bases map to TRBD2. The V gene's germline CDR1 is SGHTA and CDR2 FQGNSA. CDR3 length equals 17 residues. Germline trimming cut 0 bases from V and 2 bases from J; bases unmatched to any gene: 7. CDR3 DNA: TGTGCCAGCAGCTTAGCTCGAGGCGGGAGGGAACAAGAGACCCAGTACTTC. It encodes CASSLARGGREQETQYF.

This clonotype occurred many times. The DNA for the CDR3 is TGTGCCAGCAGCCACGGGAGCGGCTATGGCTACACCTTC. It encodes CASSHGSGYGYTF. The chain joins TRBV14 to TRBJ1-2, with no clear D. V shed 3 bases and J shed 4 bases, with 9 bases lying between them. Germline CDR1 reads SGHDN; CDR2 reads FVKESK. This CDR3 comprises 13 residues.

This clonotype was picked up many times. V is TRBV7-9 and J is TRBJ2-1; TRBD2 matches at 14 bases. The germline gives CDR1 SEHNR, CDR2 FQNEAQ (reference sequence). The CDR3 has 15 residues. J lost 4 bases, V lost 6 bases, and 2 bases had no gene match. CDR3 protein: CASSRLAGGYNEQFF. Written as DNA, the CDR3 is TGTGCCAGCAGTCGACTAGCGGGAGGGTACAATGAGCAGTTCTTC.

This clonotype was picked up many times. The chain recombines TRBV9 with TRBJ1-1, with TRBD1 as a possible D gene (6 bases). The V and J ends lost 0 bases and 8 bases respectively, with 14 bases between them. This CDR3 has 14 residues. CDR1 and CDR2 from the germline V gene are SGDLS and YYNGEE. In DNA form, the CDR3 reads TGTGCCAGCAGCGTAGGAGGGGGTGAGGGAGAAGCTTTCTTT. This encodes CASSVGGGEGEAFF.

The table lists this clonotype with many counts. The chain combines TRBV6-2 or TRBV6-3 with TRBJ2-7; D is perhaps TRBD1 (6 bases). CDR3 size: 14 residues. Trimming cost V 4 bases and J 2 bases, with 12 bases left between them. Germline V gene data show CDR1 as MNHEY and CDR2 as SVGEGT. The CDR3 DNA sequence: TGTGCCAGCAGTTGGGGGCTTACTACCTACGAGCAGTACTTC. Its protein is CASSWGLTTYEQYF.

The genes are TRBV6-5 and TRBJ2-4, with unresolved D. The CDR3 has 16 residues. V lost 0 bases to trimming and J lost 0 bases, with 9 bases between them. The germline V gene encodes CDR1 MNHEY and CDR2 SVGAGI. The CDR3 sequence is CASSYSTRVAKNIQYF. CDR3 in DNA: TGTGCCAGCAGTTACTCGACCCGGGTAGCCAAAAACATTCAGTACTTC.

The CDR3 nucleotides are TGCGCCAGCAGCTCGAGACTAGCGGTGGCCCTCTACAATGAGCAGTTCTTC. It is translated as CASSSRLAVALYNEQFF. The chain recombines TRBV5-1 with TRBJ2-1, with 9 bases matching TRBD2. V lost 3 bases, J lost 3 bases, and 10 bases stayed unmatched. The CDR3 contains 17 residues. Germline CDR1 is SGHRS and CDR2 is YFSETQ.

This clonotype was detected only a few times. The chain carries TRBV7-9 and TRBJ1-1; TRBD1 might be the D (6 bases). CDR3 length: 14 amino acids. Germline CDR1 reads SEHNR; CDR2 reads FQNEAQ (reference sequence). With 5 bases removed from V and 1 base from J, the gap between germline ends came to 11 bases. The CDR3, as DNA: TGTGCCAGCAGCCCCTTACAGGGGAACACTGAAGCTTTCTTT. It is translated as CASSPLQGNTEAFF.

This clonotype was counted ten times or more. V gene TRBV6-5 combines with J gene TRBJ2-5; possibly TRBD2 for D (6 bases). CDR1 is MNHEY, CDR2 SVGAGI, per germline. The length of the CDR3 is 11 residues. Trimming took 7 bases from V and 4 from J, leaving 7 bases between them. The CDR3 here is CASMRGETQYF. For the CDR3, the DNA is TGTGCCAGCATGCGGGGAGAGACCCAGTACTTC.

Comment on this clonotype: A clone one base away is much larger, so this may be a read error. The J gene is TRBJ2-1, the V gene TRBV7-3; a possible D gene is TRBD1 (7 bases). The CDR3 has 15 amino acids. V dropped 6 bases and J dropped 5 bases, with 17 bases sitting between them. Germline V gene sequence: CDR1 SGHTA, CDR2 FQGTGA. Written as DNA, the CDR3 is TGTGCCAGCAGGCGAGACAGGGAGGCACACAATGAGCAGTTCTTC. As protein: CASRRDREAHNEQFF.

This clonotype was recorded at least ten times. The chain employs TRBV19 and TRBJ2-2, with D uncertain. Germline V lookup: CDR1 LNHDA, CDR2 SQIVND (reference sequence). The V gene lost 5 bases and the J gene lost 0 bases, with 10 bases spanning the gap. There are 15 residues in the CDR3. The DNA for the CDR3 is TGTGCCAGTAGTCCTAGATGGGCGAACACCGGGGAGCTGTTTTTT. Translating gives CASSPRWANTGELFF. Using reference TRBV19 and TRBJ2-2 for the parts outside the CDR3, the full variable domain is DGGITQSPKYLFRKEGQNVTLSCEQNLNHDAMYWYRQDPGQGLRLIYYSQIVNDFQKGDIAEGYSVSREKKESFPLTVTSAQKNPTAFYLCASSPRWANTGELFFGEGSRLTVL.

This clonotype was counted many times. V is TRBV7-3 and J is TRBJ2-3, with D unresolved. V lost 4 bases to trimming and J lost 11 bases, with 16 bases between them. CDR3 length: 13 residues. Germline values: CDR1 SGHTA, CDR2 FQGTGA. The CDR3 sequence is CASSSRPVEKQYF. The CDR3 nucleotides are TGTGCCAGCAGCTCGCGACCCGTCGAGAAGCAGTATTTT.

Details on this clonotype: Germline is not matched at one junction end, which may reflect a read error. The rearrangement joins TRBV6-6 to TRBJ2-3, with D hard to call. The length of the CDR3 is 16 residues. Germline CDR1 reads MNHNY; CDR2 reads SVGAGI (reference sequence). The CDR3 protein is CAGSQTAIPSTDTQYF. The CDR3 bases are TGTGCCGGCAGTCAAACAGCTATTCCTAGCACAGATACGCAGTATTTT.

The chain has TRBV27 and TRBJ2-7; tentatively, D is TRBD1 (6 bases). Germline lookup yields CDR1 MNHEY and CDR2 SMNVEV (reference sequence). The CDR3 is 15 amino acids. The V and J ends lost 2 bases and 2 bases respectively, with 13 bases between them. The CDR3 reads CASSLADSTTYEQYF. CDR3 nucleotide sequence: TGTGCCAGCAGTTTAGCGGACAGCACGACCTACGAGCAGTACTTC.